This is a list of T cell receptor beta chains from one sample in a study of T cell repertoires in cytomegalovirus infection. TCRdb itself ran the reads through MiXCR, one entry per CDR3 protein. The data show a few hundred thousand distinct CDR3 sequences, over 7.5% seen once. The sample consisted of PBMCs. The receptors here all came from a human donor in good health (CMV status not recorded). Some clones in this sample may be carry-over from other donors' samples. Both conserved end residues are part of each CDR3. D genes are given only for firm matches.

D gene,J gene,V gene,CDR3 protein
NA,TRBJ1-6,TRBV30,CAWSVWRDNSPLHF
NA,TRBJ2-1,TRBV5-1,CASSRSGYNEQFF
TRBD1,TRBJ2-3,TRBV24-1,CATRATGGDTQYF
NA,TRBJ2-5,TRBV7-7,CASSLRALPETQYF
TRBD1,TRBJ1-4,TRBV28,CASSPTGGANEKLFF
TRBD2,TRBJ2-1,TRBV19,CASSIRTSGMNNEQFF
NA,TRBJ2-1,TRBV4-1,CASSPGLLSYNEQFF
NA,TRBJ1-1,TRBV19,CASTDTGRGTEAFF
NA,TRBJ2-7,TRBV6-4,CASSDSEGQPYEQYF
TRBD2,TRBJ2-3,TRBV12-3/TRBV12-4,CASSSRLAGADTQYF
NA,TRBJ2-7,TRBV7-2,CASSLDPVQGIEQYF
NA,TRBJ2-1,TRBV28,CASSLYVGTYNEQFF
NA,TRBJ1-1,TRBV19,CATALWGLGTEAFF
NA,TRBJ1-2,TRBV29-1,CSVVPRGKGYGYTF
NA,TRBJ2-3,TRBV6-4,CASSDSGGTDTQYF
NA,TRBJ2-1,TRBV19,CASKTQGGSYNEQFF
NA,TRBJ1-1,TRBV12-3/TRBV12-4,CASSFGMNTEAFF
TRBD2,TRBJ2-7,TRBV5-1,CASSETAGDYEQYF
TRBD1,TRBJ2-7,TRBV20-1,CSARGRTGANEQYF
TRBD2,TRBJ2-1,TRBV20-1,CSAGLAGVGGLYNEQFF
NA,TRBJ2-6,TRBV20-1,CSATTPGYGANVLTF
TRBD1,TRBJ1-4,TRBV4-2,CASSQDTGVDEKLFF
NA,TRBJ1-6,TRBV6-6,CASSGAGENSPLHF
NA,TRBJ2-3,TRBV7-2,CASSPREDTQYF
TRBD1,TRBJ1-1,TRBV7-2,CASSLGDRGLRTEAFF
TRBD1,TRBJ1-2,TRBV7-2,CASSLAAGQGNYGYTF
NA,TRBJ2-7,TRBV7-9,CASSLAVDEQYF